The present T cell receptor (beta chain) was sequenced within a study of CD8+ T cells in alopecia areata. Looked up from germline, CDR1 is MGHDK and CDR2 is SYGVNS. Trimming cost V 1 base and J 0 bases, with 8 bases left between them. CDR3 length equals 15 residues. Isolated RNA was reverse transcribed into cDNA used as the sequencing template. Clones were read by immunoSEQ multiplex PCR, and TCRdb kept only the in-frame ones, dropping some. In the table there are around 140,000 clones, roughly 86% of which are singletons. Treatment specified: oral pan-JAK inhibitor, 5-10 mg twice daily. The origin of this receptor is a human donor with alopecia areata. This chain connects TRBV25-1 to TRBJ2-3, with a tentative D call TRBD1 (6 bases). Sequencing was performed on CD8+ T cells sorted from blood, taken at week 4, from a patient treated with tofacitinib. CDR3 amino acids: CASSELGASTDTQYF. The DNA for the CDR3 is TGTGCCAGCAGTGAATTGGGGGCTAGCACAGATACGCAGTATTTT.